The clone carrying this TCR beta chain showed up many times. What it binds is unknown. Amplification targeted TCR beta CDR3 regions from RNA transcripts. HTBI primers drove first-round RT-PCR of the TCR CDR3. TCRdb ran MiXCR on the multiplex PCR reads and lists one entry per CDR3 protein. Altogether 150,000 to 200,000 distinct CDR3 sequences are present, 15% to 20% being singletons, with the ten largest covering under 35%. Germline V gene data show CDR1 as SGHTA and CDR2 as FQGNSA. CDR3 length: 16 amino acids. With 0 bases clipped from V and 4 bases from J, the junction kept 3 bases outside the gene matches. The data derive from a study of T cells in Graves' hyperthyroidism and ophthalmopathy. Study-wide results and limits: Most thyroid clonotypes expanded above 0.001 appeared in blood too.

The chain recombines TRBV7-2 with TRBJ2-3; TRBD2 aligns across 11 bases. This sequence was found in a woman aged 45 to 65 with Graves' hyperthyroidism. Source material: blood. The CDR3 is CASSLASGGASDTQYF. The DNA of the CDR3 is TGTGCCAGCAGCTTAGCTAGCGGGGGGGCATCAGATACGCAGTATTTT.